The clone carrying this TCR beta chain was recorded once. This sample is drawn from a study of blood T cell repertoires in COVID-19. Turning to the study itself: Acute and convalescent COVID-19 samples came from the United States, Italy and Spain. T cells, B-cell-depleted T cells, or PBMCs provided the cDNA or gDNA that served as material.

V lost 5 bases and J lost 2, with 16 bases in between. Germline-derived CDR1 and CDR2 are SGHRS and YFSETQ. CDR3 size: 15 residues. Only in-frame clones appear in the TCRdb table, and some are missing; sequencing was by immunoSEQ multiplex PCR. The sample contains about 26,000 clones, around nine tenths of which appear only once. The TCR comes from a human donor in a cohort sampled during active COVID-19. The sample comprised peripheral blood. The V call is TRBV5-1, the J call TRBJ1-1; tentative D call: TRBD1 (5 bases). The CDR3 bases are TGCGCCAGCAGACTGGAAAGGGGTGGAAACACTGAAGCTTTCTTT. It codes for CASRLERGGNTEAFF.